This entry features one T cell receptor beta chain sequence. Its antigen is not known. Measured with immunoSEQ multiplex PCR; TCRdb has only the in-frame clones, and not every one. The sample consists of around 130,000 clones, around 90% of them appearing once. The data stem from a study of T cell responses to AZD1222 COVID-19 vaccine. Study background: Second-dose recipients at about 4 or about 12 weeks were treated as one pooled group. Study results and limitations: Mostly white British, mostly female donors; authors suggested clonal diversity may be underestimated. Spike-specific TCR breadth and depth went up after people got two AZD1222 doses.

Germline V gives CDR1 SGHKS, CDR2 YYEKEE (reference sequence). CDR3 length: 15 amino acids. The V gene end was trimmed by 4 bases and the J gene end by 1 base; junction bases not matched to a gene: 4. Specimen: peripheral blood, collected on day 0 of AZD1222 vaccination. This sequence originates from an adult in good health. V and J are TRBV5-5 and TRBJ1-4, with 7 nucleotides matching TRBD1. CDR3 residues: CASSQRQGTNEKLFF. CDR3 nucleotide sequence: TGTGCCAGCAGCCAGCGACAGGGAACTAATGAAAAACTGTTTTTT.